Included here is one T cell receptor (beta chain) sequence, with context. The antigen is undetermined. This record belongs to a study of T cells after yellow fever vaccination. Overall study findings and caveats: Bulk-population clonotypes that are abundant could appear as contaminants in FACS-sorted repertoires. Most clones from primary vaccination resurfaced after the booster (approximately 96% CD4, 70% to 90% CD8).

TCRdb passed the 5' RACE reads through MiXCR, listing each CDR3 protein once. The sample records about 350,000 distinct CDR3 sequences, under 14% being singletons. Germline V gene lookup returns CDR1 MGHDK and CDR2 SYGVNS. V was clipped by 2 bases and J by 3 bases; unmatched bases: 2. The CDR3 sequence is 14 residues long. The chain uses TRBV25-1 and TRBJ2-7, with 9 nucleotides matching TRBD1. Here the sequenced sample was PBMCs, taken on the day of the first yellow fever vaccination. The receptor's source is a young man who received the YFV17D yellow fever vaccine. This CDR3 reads CASSEGGQGYEQYF. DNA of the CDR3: TGTGCCAGCAGTGAAGGGGGACAGGGCTACGAGCAGTACTTC.